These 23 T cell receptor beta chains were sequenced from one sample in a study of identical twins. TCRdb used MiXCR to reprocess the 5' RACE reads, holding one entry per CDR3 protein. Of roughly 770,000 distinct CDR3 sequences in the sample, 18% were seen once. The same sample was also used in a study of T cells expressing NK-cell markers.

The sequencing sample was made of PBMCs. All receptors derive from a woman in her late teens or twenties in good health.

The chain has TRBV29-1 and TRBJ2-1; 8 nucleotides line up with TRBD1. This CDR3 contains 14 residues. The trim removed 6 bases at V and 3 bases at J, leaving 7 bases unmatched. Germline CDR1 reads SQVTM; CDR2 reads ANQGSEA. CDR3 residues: CSVDLQGGYNEQFF. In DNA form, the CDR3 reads TGCAGCGTAGACCTACAGGGGGGCTACAATGAGCAGTTCTTC.

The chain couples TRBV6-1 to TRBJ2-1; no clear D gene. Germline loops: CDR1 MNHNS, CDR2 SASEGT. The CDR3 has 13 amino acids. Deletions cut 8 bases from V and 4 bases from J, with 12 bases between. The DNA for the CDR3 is TGTGCCAGCGGGCCAAGCCTGTACAATGAGCAGTTCTTC. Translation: CASGPSLYNEQFF.

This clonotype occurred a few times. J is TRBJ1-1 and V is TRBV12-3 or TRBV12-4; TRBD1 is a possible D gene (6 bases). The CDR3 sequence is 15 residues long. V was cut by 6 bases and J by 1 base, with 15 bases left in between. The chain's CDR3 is CASRTSGTSNTEAFF. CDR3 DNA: TGTGCCAGCAGGACGTCTGGGACATCGAACACTGAAGCTTTCTTT.

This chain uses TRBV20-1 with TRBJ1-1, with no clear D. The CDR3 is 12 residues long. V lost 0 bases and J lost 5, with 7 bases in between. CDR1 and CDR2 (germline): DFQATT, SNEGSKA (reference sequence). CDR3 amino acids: CSARDPGTEAFF. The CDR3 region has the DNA TGCAGTGCTAGAGATCCGGGAACTGAAGCTTTCTTT.

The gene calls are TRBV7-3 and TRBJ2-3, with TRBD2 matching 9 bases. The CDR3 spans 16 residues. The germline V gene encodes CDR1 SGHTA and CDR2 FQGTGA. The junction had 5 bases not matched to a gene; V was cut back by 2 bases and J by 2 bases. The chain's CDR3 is CASSLGGGGDTDTQYF. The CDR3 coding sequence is TGTGCCAGCAGCTTAGGGGGCGGGGGGGACACAGATACGCAGTATTTT.

This CDR3 reads CASSWQAGGGADTQYF. CDR3 DNA sequence: TGTGCCAGCAGCTGGCAAGCCGGCGGGGGTGCAGATACGCAGTATTTT. The chain is built from TRBV7-2 and TRBJ2-3; TRBD2 matches 7 bases. V lost 4 bases, J lost 4 bases, and 11 bases stayed unmatched. The CDR3 is 16 amino acids. Germline V gives CDR1 SGHTA, CDR2 FQGNSA. Variable domain in full (rest from reference TRBV7-2 and TRBJ2-3): GAGVSQSPSNKVTEKGKDVELRCDPISGHTALYWYRQSLGQGLEFLIYFQGNSAPDKSGLPSDRFSAERTGGSVSTLTIQRTQQEDSAVYLCASSWQAGGGADTQYFGPGTRLTVL.

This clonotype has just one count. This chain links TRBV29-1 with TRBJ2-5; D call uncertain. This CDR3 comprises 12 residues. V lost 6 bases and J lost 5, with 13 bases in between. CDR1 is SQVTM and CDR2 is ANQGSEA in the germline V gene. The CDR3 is CSVPTPGETQYF. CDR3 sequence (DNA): TGCAGCGTCCCAACTCCCGGGGAGACCCAGTACTTC.

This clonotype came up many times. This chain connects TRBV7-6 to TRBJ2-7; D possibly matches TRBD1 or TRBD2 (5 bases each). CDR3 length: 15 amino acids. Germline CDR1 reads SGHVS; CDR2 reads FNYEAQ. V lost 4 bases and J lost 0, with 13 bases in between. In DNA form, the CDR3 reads TGTGCCAGCAGCTATACCCGAGGGGTCTCCTACGAGCAGTACTTC. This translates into CASSYTRGVSYEQYF.

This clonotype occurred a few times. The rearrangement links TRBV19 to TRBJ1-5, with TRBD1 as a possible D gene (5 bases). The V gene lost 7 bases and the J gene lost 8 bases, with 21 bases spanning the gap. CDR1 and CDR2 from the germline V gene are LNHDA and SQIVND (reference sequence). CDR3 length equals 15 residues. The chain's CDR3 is CASTWGGGSREPQHF. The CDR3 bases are TGTGCCAGTACCTGGGGCGGAGGTTCTCGGGAGCCCCAGCATTTT.

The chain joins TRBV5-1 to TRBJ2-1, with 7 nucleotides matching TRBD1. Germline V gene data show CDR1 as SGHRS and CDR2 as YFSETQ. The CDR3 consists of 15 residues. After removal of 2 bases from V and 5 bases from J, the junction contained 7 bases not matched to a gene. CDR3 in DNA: TGCGCCAGCAGCTTCGGTGACAGGGACAACAATGAGCAGTTCTTC. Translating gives CASSFGDRDNNEQFF.

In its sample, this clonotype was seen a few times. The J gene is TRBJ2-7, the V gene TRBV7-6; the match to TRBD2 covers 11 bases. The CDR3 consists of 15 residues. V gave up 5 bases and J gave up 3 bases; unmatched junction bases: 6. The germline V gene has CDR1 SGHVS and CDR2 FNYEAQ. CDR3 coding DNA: TGTGCCAGCAGCCCAGGGACTAGCGGCCTCTACGAGCAGTACTTC. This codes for CASSPGTSGLYEQYF.

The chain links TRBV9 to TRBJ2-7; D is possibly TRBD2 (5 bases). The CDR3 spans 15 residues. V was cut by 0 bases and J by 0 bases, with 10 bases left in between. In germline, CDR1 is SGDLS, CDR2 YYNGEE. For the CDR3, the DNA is TGTGCCAGCAGCGTAGCACCAGGACTCTCCTACGAGCAGTACTTC. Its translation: CASSVAPGLSYEQYF. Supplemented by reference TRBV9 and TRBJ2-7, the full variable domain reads DSGVTQTPKHLITATGQRVTLRCSPRSGDLSVYWYQQSLDQGLQFLIQYYNGEERAKGNILERFSAQQFPDLHSELNLSSLELGDSALYFCASSVAPGLSYEQYFGPGTRLTVT.

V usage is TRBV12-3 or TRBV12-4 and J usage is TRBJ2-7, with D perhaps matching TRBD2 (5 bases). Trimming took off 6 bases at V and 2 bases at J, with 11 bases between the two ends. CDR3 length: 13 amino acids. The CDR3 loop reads CASSGAVPYEQYF. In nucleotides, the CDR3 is TGTGCCAGCAGCGGAGCGGTCCCCTACGAGCAGTACTTC.

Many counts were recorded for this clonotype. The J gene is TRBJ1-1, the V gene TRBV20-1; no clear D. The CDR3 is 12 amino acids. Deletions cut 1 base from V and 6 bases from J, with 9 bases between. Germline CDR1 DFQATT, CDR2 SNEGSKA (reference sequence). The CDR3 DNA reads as TGCAGTGCTAGAGTCTGGGGTGCTGAAGCTTTCTTT. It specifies CSARVWGAEAFF.

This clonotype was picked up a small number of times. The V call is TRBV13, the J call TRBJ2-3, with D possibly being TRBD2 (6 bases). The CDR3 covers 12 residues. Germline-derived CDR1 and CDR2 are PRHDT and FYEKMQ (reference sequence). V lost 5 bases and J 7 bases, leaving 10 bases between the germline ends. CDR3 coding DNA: TGTGCCAGCAGCGCCGGGAGATATACGCAGTATTTT. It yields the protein CASSAGRYTQYF.

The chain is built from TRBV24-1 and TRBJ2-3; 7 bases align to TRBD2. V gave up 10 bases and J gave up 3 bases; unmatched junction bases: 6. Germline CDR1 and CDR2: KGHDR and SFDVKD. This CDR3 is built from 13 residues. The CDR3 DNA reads TGTGCCACAGGGGAGGGGTCGACAGATACGCAGTATTTT. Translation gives CATGEGSTDTQYF.

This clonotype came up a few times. This chain's CDR3 is CASSLLRPGAARVEQFF. CDR3 DNA: TGTGCCAGCAGCTTACTTCGACCGGGAGCCGCGAGGGTTGAGCAGTTCTTC. V usage is TRBV7-3 and J usage is TRBJ2-1; D may be TRBD2 (6 bases). In germline, CDR1 is SGHTA, CDR2 FQGTGA. V dropped 2 bases and J dropped 9 bases, with 23 bases sitting between them. The CDR3 length is 17 residues. Full variable domain (missing parts from reference TRBV7-3 and TRBJ2-1): GAGVSQTPSNKVTEKGKYVELRCDPISGHTALYWYRQSLGQGPEFLIYFQGTGAADDSGLPNDRFFAVRPEGSVSTLKIQRTERGDSAVYLCASSLLRPGAARVEQFFGPGTRLTVL.

CDR3 amino acids: CASSVGLAGGMSYEQYF. CDR3 coding DNA: TGTGCCAGCAGTGTCGGACTAGCGGGAGGAATGTCCTACGAGCAGTACTTC. The chain has TRBV12-3 or TRBV12-4 and TRBJ2-7, with TRBD2 identical over 14 bases. The trim removed 5 bases at V and 1 base at J, leaving 7 bases unmatched. The CDR3 totals 17 residues.

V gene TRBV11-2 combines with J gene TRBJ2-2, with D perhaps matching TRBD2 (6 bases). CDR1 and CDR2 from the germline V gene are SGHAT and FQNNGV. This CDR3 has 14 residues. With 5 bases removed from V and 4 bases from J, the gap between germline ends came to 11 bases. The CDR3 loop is CASSLTRITGELFF. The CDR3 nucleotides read TGTGCCAGCAGCCTGACTAGAATCACCGGGGAGCTGTTTTTT.

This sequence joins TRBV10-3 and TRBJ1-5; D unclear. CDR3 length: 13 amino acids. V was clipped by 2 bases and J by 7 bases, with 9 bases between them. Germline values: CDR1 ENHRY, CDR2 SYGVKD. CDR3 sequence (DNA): TGTGCCATCAGTGAGATGGCGGGACAGCCCCAGCATTTT. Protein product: CAISEMAGQPQHF.

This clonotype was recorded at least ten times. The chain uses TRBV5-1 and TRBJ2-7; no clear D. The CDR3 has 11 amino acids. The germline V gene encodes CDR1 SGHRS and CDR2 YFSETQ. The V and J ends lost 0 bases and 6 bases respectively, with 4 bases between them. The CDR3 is CASSLAREQYF. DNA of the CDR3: TGCGCCAGCAGCTTGGCCCGCGAGCAGTACTTC.

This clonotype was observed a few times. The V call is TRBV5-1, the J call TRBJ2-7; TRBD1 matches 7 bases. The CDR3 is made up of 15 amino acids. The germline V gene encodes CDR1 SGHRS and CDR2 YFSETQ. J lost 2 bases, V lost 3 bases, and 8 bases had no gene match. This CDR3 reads CASSSTGTVTYEQYF. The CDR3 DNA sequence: TGCGCCAGCAGCTCAACCGGGACAGTCACCTACGAGCAGTACTTC.

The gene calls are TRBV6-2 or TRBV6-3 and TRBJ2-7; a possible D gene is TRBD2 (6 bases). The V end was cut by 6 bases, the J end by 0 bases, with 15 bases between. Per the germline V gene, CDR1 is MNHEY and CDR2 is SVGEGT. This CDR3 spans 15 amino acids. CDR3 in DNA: TGTGCCAGCAGCCACCGAGAACTAGCCTCCTACGAGCAGTACTTC. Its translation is CASSHRELASYEQYF.